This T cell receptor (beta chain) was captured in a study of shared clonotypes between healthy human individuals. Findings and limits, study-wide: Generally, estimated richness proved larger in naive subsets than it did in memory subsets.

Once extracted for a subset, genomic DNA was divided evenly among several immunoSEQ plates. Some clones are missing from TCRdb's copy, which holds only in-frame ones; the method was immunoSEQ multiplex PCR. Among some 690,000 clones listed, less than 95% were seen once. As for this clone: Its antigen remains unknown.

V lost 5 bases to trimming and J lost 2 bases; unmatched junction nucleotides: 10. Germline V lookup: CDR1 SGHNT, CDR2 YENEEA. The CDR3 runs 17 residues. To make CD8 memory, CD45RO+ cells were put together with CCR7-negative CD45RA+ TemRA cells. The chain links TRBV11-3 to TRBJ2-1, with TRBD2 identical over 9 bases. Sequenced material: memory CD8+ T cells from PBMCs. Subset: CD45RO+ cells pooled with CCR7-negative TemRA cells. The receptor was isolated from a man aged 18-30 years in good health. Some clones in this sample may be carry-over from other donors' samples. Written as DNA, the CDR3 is TGTGCCAGCAGCCCGGCGGCTAGCGGGAAGGCCTACAATGAGCAGTTCTTC. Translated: CASSPAASGKAYNEQFF.